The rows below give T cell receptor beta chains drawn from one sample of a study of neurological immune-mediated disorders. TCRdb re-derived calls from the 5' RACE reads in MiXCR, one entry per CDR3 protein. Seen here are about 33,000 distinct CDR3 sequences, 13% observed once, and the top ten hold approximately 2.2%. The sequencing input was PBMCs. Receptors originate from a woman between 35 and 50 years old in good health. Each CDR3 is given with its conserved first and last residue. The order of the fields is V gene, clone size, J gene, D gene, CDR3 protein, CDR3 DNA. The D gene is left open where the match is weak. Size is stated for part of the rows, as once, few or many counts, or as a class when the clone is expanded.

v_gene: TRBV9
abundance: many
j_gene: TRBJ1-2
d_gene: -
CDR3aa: CASSPSRLEFYGYTF
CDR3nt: TGTGCCAGCAGCCCATCCCGATTAGAGTTCTATGGCTACACCTTC

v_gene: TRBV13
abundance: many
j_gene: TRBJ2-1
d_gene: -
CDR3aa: CASSPWADNEQFF
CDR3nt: TGTGCCAGCAGTCCCTGGGCAGACAATGAGCAGTTCTTC

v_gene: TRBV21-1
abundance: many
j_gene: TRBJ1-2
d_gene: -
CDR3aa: CASSKEGGGAISGYTF
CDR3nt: TGTGCCAGCAGCAAAGAGGGGGGGGGCGCGATCTCTGGCTACACCTTC

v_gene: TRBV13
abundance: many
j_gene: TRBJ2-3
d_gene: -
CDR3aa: CASRVQDTQYF
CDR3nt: TGTGCCAGCAGGGTCCAAGATACGCAGTATTTT

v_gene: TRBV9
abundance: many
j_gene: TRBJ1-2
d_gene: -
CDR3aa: CASSSLTESSGYTF
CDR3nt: TGTGCCAGCAGCTCACTGACAGAGTCCTCTGGCTACACCTTC

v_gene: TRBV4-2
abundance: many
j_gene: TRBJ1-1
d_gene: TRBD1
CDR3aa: CASSQKTGLNTEAFF
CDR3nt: TGTGCCAGCAGCCAGAAGACAGGGCTGAACACTGAAGCTTTCTTT

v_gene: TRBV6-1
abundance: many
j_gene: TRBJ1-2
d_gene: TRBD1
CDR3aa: CASFTGQNNYGYTF
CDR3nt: TGTGCCAGCTTCACGGGACAGAATAACTATGGCTACACCTTC

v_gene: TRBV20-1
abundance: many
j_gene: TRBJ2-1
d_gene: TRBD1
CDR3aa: CSALGQGLQYEQFF
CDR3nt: TGCAGTGCTTTGGGACAGGGTCTCCAATATGAGCAGTTCTTC

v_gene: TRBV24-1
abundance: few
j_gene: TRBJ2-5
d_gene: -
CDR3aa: CATSDLETQYF
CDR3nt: TGTGCCACCAGTGATTTGGAGACCCAGTACTTC

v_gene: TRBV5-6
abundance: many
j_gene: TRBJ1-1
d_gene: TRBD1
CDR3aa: CASSLQGVTEAFF
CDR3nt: TGTGCCAGCAGCTTACAGGGGGTTACTGAAGCTTTCTTT

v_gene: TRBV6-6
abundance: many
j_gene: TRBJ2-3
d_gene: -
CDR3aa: CASSYSNPSRDTQYF
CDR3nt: TGTGCCAGCAGTTACTCGAACCCGAGTCGGGATACGCAGTATTTT

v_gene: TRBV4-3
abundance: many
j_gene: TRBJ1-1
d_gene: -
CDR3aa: CASSQGGGALVGTEAFF
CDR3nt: TGCGCCAGCAGCCAAGGCGGGGGGGCATTGGTTGGCACTGAAGCTTTCTTT

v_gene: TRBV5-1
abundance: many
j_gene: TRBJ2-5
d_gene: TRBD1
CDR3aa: CASSLPRQGEMETQYF
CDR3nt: TGCGCCAGCAGCTTGCCGAGACAGGGGGAAATGGAGACCCAGTACTTC

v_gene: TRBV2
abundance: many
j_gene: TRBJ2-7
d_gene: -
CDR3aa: CASSAAGTASSYEQYF
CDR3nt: TGTGCCAGCAGCGCAGCAGGGACGGCCAGCTCCTACGAGCAGTACTTC

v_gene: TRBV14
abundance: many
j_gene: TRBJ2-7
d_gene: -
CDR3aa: CASSQAEGREQYF
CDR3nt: TGTGCCAGCAGCCAAGCGGAGGGGCGTGAGCAGTACTTC

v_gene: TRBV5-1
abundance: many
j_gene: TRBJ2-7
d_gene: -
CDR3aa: CASSRASSEPSQYF
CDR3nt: TGCGCCAGCAGCCGGGCAAGCTCGGAGCCCTCGCAGTACTTC

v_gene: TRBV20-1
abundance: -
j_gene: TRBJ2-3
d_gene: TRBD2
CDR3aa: CSARDPSGGAKDTQYF
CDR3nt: TGCAGTGCTAGAGATCCTAGCGGGGGGGCGAAAGATACGCAGTATTTT

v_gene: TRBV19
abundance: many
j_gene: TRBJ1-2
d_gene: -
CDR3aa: CASTRGPVYGYTF
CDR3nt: TGTGCCAGTACCCGAGGCCCCGTTTATGGCTACACCTTC

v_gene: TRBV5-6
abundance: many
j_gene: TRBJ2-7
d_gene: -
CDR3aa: CASSSAGTHSYEQYF
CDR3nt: TGTGCCAGCAGTTCTGCCGGGACACACTCCTACGAGCAGTACTTC

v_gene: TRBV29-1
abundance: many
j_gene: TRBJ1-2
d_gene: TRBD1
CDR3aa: CSVSTGGGYGYTF
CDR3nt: TGCAGCGTATCTACAGGGGGCGGCTATGGCTACACCTTC

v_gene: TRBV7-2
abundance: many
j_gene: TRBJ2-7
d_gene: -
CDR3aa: CASSLGHLYYEQYF
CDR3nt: TGTGCCAGCAGCTTAGGACACCTTTACTACGAGCAGTACTTC

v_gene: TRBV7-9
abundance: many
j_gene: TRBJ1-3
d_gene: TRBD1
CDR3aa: CASSPRQGPPGNTIYF
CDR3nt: TGTGCCAGCAGCCCCCGACAGGGCCCCCCTGGAAACACCATATATTTT

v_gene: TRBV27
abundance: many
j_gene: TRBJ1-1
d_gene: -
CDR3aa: CASSAAGWFSEAFF
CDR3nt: TGTGCCAGCAGTGCAGCAGGGTGGTTTTCTGAAGCTTTCTTT

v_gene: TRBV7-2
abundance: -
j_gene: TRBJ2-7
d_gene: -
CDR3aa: CASSSRGSGYEQYF
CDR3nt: TGTGCCAGCAGCTCAAGGGGCTCGGGCTACGAGCAGTACTTC

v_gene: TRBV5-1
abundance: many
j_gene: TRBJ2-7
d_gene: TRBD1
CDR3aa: CASSVDRGHYEQYF
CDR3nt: TGCGCCAGCAGCGTGGACAGGGGGCACTACGAGCAGTACTTC

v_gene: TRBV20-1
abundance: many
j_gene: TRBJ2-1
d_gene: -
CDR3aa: CSARDGLDLYNEQFF
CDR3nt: TGCAGTGCTAGAGATGGGCTAGACCTCTACAATGAGCAGTTCTTC

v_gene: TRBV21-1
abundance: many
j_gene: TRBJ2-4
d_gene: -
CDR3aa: CASLRQAIAKNIQYF
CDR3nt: TGTGCCAGCCTAAGACAGGCGATAGCCAAAAACATTCAGTACTTC

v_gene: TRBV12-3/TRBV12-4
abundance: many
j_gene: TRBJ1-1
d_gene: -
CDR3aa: CASSPWERADTEAFF
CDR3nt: TGTGCCAGCAGTCCCTGGGAAAGGGCTGACACTGAAGCTTTCTTT

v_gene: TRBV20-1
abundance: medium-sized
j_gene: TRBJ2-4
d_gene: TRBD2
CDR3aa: CSVERGAKNIQYF
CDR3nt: TGCAGTGTGGAGCGGGGGGCCAAAAACATTCAGTACTTC

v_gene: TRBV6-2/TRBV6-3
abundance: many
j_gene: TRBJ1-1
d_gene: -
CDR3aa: CASSYSLPQALNTEAFF
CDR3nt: TGTGCCAGCAGTTACTCCCTCCCACAGGCGCTGAACACTGAAGCTTTCTTT

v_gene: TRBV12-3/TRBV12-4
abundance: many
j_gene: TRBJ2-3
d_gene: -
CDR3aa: CASSLAAALGTQYF
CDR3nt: TGTGCCAGCAGTTTAGCGGCCGCCTTGGGGACGCAGTATTTT

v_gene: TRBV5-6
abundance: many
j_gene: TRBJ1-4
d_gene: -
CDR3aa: CASSLFGKATNEKLFF
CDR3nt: TGTGCCAGCAGCTTGTTCGGGAAAGCAACTAATGAAAAACTGTTTTTT

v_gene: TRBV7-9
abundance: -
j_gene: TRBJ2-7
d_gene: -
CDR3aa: CASSPRASSYEQYF
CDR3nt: TGTGCCAGCAGCCCAAGGGCTAGCTCCTACGAGCAGTACTTC

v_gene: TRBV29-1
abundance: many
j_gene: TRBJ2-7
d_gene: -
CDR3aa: CRGAAPEQYF
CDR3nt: TGCAGGGGGGCGGCACCCGAGCAGTACTTC

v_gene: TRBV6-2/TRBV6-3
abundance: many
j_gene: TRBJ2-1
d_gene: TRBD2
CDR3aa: CASSSRERGGNEQFF
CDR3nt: TGTGCCAGCAGTTCGAGGGAGCGGGGGGGAAATGAGCAGTTCTTC

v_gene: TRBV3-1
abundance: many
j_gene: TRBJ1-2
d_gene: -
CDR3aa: CASSQKGARGNYGYTF
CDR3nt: TGTGCCAGCAGCCAAAAAGGGGCTCGAGGGAACTATGGCTACACCTTC

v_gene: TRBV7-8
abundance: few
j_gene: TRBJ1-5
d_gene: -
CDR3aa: CASSLLQDRNQPQHF
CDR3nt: TGTGCCAGCAGCTTACTACAGGACCGGAATCAGCCCCAGCATTTT

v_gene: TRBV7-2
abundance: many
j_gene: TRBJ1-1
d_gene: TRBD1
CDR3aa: CASSPSSGQTNTEAFF
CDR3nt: TGTGCCAGCAGCCCCTCCTCGGGACAGACGAACACTGAAGCTTTCTTT

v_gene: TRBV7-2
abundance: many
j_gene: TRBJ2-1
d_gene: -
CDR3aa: CASSLWVFPGSGYNEQFF
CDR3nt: TGTGCCAGCAGCTTATGGGTCTTTCCAGGGTCGGGCTACAATGAGCAGTTCTTC

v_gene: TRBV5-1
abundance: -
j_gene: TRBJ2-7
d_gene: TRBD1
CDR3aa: CAISRIIGQGYYEHYF
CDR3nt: TGCGCCATCAGCCGCATAATTGGACAGGGGTACTACGAGCACTACTTC

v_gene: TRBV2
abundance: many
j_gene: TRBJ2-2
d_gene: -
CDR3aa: CASSERGPLKLFF
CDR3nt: TGTGCCAGCAGTGAAAGGGGTCCTCTCAAGCTGTTTTTT

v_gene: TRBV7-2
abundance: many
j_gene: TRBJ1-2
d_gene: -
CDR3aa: CASSLFAEINYGYTF
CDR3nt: TGTGCCAGCAGCTTATTCGCGGAAATAAACTATGGCTACACCTTC

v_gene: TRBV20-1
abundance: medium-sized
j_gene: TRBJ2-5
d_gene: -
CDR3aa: CSANPVGQDVWAQYF
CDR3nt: TGCAGTGCTAACCCGGTGGGACAAGACGTATGGGCCCAGTACTTC

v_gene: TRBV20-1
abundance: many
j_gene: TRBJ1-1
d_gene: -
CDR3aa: CSASKNRANTEAFF
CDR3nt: TGCAGTGCTAGCAAAAACAGGGCGAACACTGAAGCTTTCTTT

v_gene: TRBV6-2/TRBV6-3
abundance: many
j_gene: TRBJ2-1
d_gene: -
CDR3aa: CASSPGGTWYNEQFF
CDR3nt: TGTGCCAGCAGCCCAGGAGGAACCTGGTACAATGAGCAGTTCTTC

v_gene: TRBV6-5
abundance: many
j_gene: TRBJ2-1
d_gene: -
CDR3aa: CASSYSYLAAPYNEQFF
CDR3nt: TGTGCCAGCAGTTACTCATATCTTGCGGCACCCTACAATGAGCAGTTCTTC

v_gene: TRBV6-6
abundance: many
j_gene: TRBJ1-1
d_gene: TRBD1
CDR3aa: CASLTGKGAYTEAFF
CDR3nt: TGTGCCAGCCTAACGGGAAAGGGGGCATACACTGAAGCTTTCTTT

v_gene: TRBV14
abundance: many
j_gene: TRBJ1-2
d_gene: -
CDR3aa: CASSPGQNYGYTF
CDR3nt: TGTGCCAGCAGCCCGGGACAAAACTATGGCTACACCTTC

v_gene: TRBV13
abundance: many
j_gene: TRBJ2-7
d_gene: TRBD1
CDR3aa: CASSPGQNEQYF
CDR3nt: TGTGCCAGCAGCCCGGGACAGAACGAGCAGTACTTC

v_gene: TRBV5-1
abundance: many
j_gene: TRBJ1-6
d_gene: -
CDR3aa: CASRSRGSDNSPLHF
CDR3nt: TGCGCCAGCAGGTCCAGGGGCTCGGATAATTCACCCCTCCACTTT

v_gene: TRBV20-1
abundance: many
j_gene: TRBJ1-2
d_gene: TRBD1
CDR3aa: CSATTTNRGLNYGYTF
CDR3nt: TGCAGTGCTACTACGACAAACAGGGGGCTTAACTATGGCTACACCTTC

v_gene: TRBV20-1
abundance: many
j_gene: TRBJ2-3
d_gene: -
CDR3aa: CSVGSRGTDTQYF
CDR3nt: TGCAGTGTGGGGAGCCGGGGCACAGATACGCAGTATTTT

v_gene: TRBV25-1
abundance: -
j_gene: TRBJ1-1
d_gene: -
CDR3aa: CASRAVGGTEAFF
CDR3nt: TGTGCCAGCAGGGCGGTGGGAGGCACTGAAGCTTTCTTT